A single TCR beta chain is shown here with its context. Its antigen is as yet unknown. V was clipped by 4 bases and J by 5 bases, with 15 bases between them. There are 15 residues in the CDR3. Germline loops: CDR1 PRHDT, CDR2 FYEKMQ (reference sequence). The data were obtained in a study of CD8 T cells in Susac syndrome. Notes on the study in general: As acknowledged by the study, its TCR sequencing and HLA analysis included a relatively small number of individuals.

Sequencing targeted TCR beta in blood CD8+ and CD4+ T cells. The TEMRA cells underwent FACS enrichment, while the CD8+ and CD4+ T cells underwent negative isolation. The RNA, roughly 0.45 to 1 ug, was put through reverse transcription using random hexamers. Multiplex PCR with immunoSEQ amplified the TCR beta CDR3 across 54 Vbeta and 13 Jbeta. TCRdb redid the calling of the immunoSEQ multiplex PCR reads with MiXCR, one entry per CDR3 protein. The sample yields roughly 120,000 distinct CDR3 sequences, about 93% seen once. The chain employs TRBV13 and TRBJ2-4; possible D gene TRBD2, 5 bases. Sequencing was performed on CD4+ T cells from PBMCs. This receptor was obtained from a human donor in good health. The CDR3 spells CASSSNPTRENIQYF. The CDR3 coding sequence is TGTGCCAGCAGCTCAAACCCTACTAGGGAAAACATTCAGTACTTC.